This paragraph covers one T cell receptor (beta chain) sequence. The CDR3 sequence is 15 residues long. J was trimmed by 4 bases and V by 4 bases; bases with no gene match: 5. Germline values: CDR1 MNHEY, CDR2 SMNVEV (reference sequence). These data belong to a study of cytomegalovirus exposure and HLA in healthy donors. The PCR ran on 60 Vbeta and 13 Jbeta primers. Clones were sequenced by immunoSEQ multiplex PCR, and TCRdb holds only the in-frame ones, with some missing. Of approximately 160,000 clones in the sample, roughly 80% were seen once. The sequenced material came from PBMCs. This receptor was obtained from a woman between 45 and 65 years old in good health and CMV-seropositive. The rearrangement links TRBV27 to TRBJ1-2, with TRBD1 matching 11 bases. CDR3 protein: CASSWTGGAGYGYTF. In DNA form, the CDR3 reads TGTGCCAGCAGTTGGACAGGGGGCGCGGGCTATGGCTACACCTTC.